This T cell receptor beta chain emerged from a study of cytomegalovirus exposure and HLA in healthy donors. The overall study: HLA-typed donors were the source of around 85 million unique TCRs held in an early data release.

Germline CDR1 and CDR2: MNHEY and SMNVEV (reference sequence). There are 15 residues in the CDR3. The germline V and J ends were trimmed by 6 bases and 0 bases, with 11 bases remaining between them. Points from the study as a whole: In the analysis, some V segments, TRBV6-2 and TRBV6-3 included, were excluded as indistinguishable.

Primers included in the PCR were 60 Vbeta and 13 Jbeta primers. Assay used: immunoSEQ multiplex PCR; TCRdb lists only in-frame clones, some missing. This repertoire shows about 140,000 clones, roughly four fifths found once; its top ten account for 4.5% to 5%. Concerning this clone: The antigen is undetermined.

The rearrangement joins TRBV27 to TRBJ1-4; D remains unclear. The specimen was PBMCs. The sequence derives from a woman aged 45-60 years in good health and CMV-seronegative. The CDR3 reads CASRVRGSTNEKLFF. Written as DNA, the CDR3 is TGTGCCAGCAGGGTCAGAGGGTCAACTAATGAAAAACTGTTTTTT.